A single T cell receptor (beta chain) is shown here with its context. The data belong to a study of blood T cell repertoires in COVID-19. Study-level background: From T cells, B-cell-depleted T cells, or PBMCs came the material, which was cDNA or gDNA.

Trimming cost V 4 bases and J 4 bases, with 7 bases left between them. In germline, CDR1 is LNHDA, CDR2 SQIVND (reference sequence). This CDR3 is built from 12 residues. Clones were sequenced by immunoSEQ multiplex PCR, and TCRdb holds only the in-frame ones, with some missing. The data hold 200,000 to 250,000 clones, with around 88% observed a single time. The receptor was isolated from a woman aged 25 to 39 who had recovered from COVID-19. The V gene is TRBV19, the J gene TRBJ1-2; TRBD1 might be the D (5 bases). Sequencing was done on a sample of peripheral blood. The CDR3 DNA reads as TGTGCCAGTAGTACCAGGGTCTATGGCTACACCTTC. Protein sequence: CASSTRVYGYTF.